These 6 T cell receptor beta chains came from one sample sequenced in a study of T cell changes during pregnancy in multiple sclerosis. The assay was immunoSEQ multiplex PCR, and TCRdb's table has in-frame clones only and misses some. The data show about 110,000 clones, 80% to 95% seen once. The sequencing here drew on peripheral blood, taken in the third trimester of pregnancy. Receptor source: a female donor with multiple sclerosis, enrolled in a pregnancy study.

This sequence joins TRBV29-1 and TRBJ1-1, with TRBD1 identical over 7 bases. Unmatched junction bases numbered 8, after V lost 1 base and J lost 0 bases. The CDR3 sequence is 16 residues long. Germline V gene data show CDR1 as SQVTM and CDR2 as ANQGSEA. CDR3 in DNA: TGCAGCGTTGAAGGGAGGAGGGGGCGTATGAACACTGAAGCTTTCTTT. Translation: CSVEGRRGRMNTEAFF.

The genes are TRBV2 and TRBJ2-2; 12 bases line up with TRBD2. The germline V gene encodes CDR1 SNHLY and CDR2 FYNNEI. With V trimmed by 4 bases and J by 7 bases, 4 bases remained unmatched. The CDR3 contains 15 residues. The CDR3: CASSGLAGEVGELFF. In DNA form, the CDR3 reads TGTGCCAGCAGTGGACTAGCGGGAGAAGTCGGGGAGCTGTTTTTT.

V and J are TRBV7-7 and TRBJ2-5, with 8 bases identical to TRBD2. The V and J ends lost 3 bases and 1 base, in that order; junction bases with no gene match: 7. Germline values: CDR1 SSHAT, CDR2 FNYEAQ (reference sequence). The CDR3 length is 16 residues. CDR3 DNA sequence: TGTGCCAGCAGCTTTGGGGGGGCGGGGGGCCAAGAGACCCAGTACTTC. This sequence encodes CASSFGGAGGQETQYF.

The chain links TRBV11-2 to TRBJ2-7, with D maybe TRBD2 (6 bases). There are 15 residues in the CDR3. Germline-derived CDR1 and CDR2 are SGHAT and FQNNGV. Trimming shortened V by 5 bases and J by 2 bases, and 16 bases separated the two germline ends. The DNA for the CDR3 is TGTGCCAGCAGCCCTCTACCGGGACTCACCTACGAGCAGTACTTC. Translated: CASSPLPGLTYEQYF. The complete variable domain, with remaining parts taken from reference TRBV11-2 and TRBJ2-7, reads EAGVAQSPRYKIIEKRQSVAFWCNPISGHATLYWYQQILGQGPKLLIQFQNNGVVDDSQLPKDRFSAERLKGVDSTLKIQPAKLEDSAVYLCASSPLPGLTYEQYFGPGTRLTVT.

The V and J genes are TRBV10-3 and TRBJ2-3; 8 bases are shared with TRBD2. The germline V gene encodes CDR1 ENHRY and CDR2 SYGVKD. Unmatched junction bases numbered 6, after V lost 7 bases and J lost 3 bases. The CDR3 loop spans 14 amino acids. The CDR3 here is CAITREGHTDTQYF. The DNA for the CDR3 is TGTGCCATCACTCGGGAGGGCCATACAGATACGCAGTATTTT.

The chain couples TRBV4-1 to TRBJ2-1, with 7 bases matching TRBD1. Trimming at V came to 1 base and at J to 2 bases, leaving 17 bases not matched to a gene. This CDR3 has 20 residues. CDR1 and CDR2 from the germline V gene are MGHRA and YSYEKL. CDR3 in amino acids: CASSQATGTETQSPYNEQFF. As DNA, the CDR3 is TGCGCCAGCAGCCAAGCAACCGGGACAGAGACACAAAGCCCCTACAATGAGCAGTTCTTC.